The rows below give T cell receptor beta chains drawn from one sample of a study of OX40 agonist ivuxolimab in advanced cancers. Sequenced by immunoSEQ multiplex PCR; TCRdb stores in-frame clones only, minus some. This table holds some 83,000 clones, approximately 89% found once. Sample: CD4+ or CD8+ T cells sorted from blood, taken in a trial of the OX40 agonist ivuxolimab. These receptors were taken from an adult with an advanced solid tumor such as melanoma, head and neck, liver or kidney cancer. CDR3s include the opening cysteine and the closing phenylalanine or tryptophan. Each record gives: V gene, J gene, clone size, CDR3 length, D gene, CDR3 DNA, CDR3 protein. A D gene is named only where the DNA matches it firmly. Clone size, where shown, is once, few, many, or a class for clones that have expanded.

TRBV19	TRBJ1-1	NA	15	TRBD1	TGTGCCAGTAGTATCTTAGGGGGCGTTGACACTGAAGCTTTCTTT	CASSILGGVDTEAFF
TRBV19	TRBJ2-3	NA	14	NA	TGTGCCAGTAGTATTTCCGGGAACTCAGATACGCAGTATTTT	CASSISGNSDTQYF
TRBV9	TRBJ2-2	NA	15	NA	TGTGCCAGCAGCGTAGGACCCCCGAACACCGGGGAGCTGTTTTTT	CASSVGPPNTGELFF
TRBV7-2	TRBJ2-5	NA	13	NA	TGTGCCAGCAGCCCCCCGACGGAAGAGACCCAGTACTTC	CASSPPTEETQYF
TRBV19	TRBJ2-7	NA	15	NA	TGTGCCAGTAGCCTCTCAGCGCAGGGCAAATACGAGCAGTACTTC	CASSLSAQGKYEQYF
TRBV29-1	TRBJ1-3	NA	14	NA	TGCAGCGTAGTAATACCTACCTCTGGAAACACCATATATTTT	CSVVIPTSGNTIYF
TRBV5-8	TRBJ1-2	NA	14	NA	TGTGCCAGCGTGAGGGGGTTGGGTAACTATGGCTACACCTTC	CASVRGLGNYGYTF
TRBV14	TRBJ1-6	NA	13	NA	TGTGCCAGCAGCCAAATTGCGGGGTCACCCCTCCACTTT	CASSQIAGSPLHF
TRBV11-2	TRBJ2-7	NA	12	NA	TGTGCCAGCAGCTTACCGGCTCGCGAGCAGTACTTC	CASSLPAREQYF
TRBV19	TRBJ1-5	once	13	TRBD1	TGTGCCACCAATACAGGGGGCAATCAGCCCCAGCATTTT	CATNTGGNQPQHF
TRBV2	TRBJ2-1	NA	16	NA	TGTGCCAGCAGTGAACGTAGTCTAGCCATATACAATGAGCAGTTCTTC	CASSERSLAIYNEQFF
TRBV30	TRBJ1-4	NA	14	TRBD1	TGTGCCTGGAGTGGGACAGGGAGTAATGAAAAACTGTTTTTT	CAWSGTGSNEKLFF
TRBV7-6	TRBJ2-7	NA	15	TRBD2	TGTGCCAGCAGCTCGGGACTAGCGGAGGGTATGGAGCAGTACTTC	CASSSGLAEGMEQYF
TRBV28	TRBJ2-7	once	16	TRBD2	TGTGCCAGCAGTCCGACCACTAGCGGGGGGGGGTACGAGCAGTACTTC	CASSPTTSGGGYEQYF
TRBV10-3	TRBJ1-5	NA	16	NA	TGTGCCATCAGTTCGGGCCCATGGACGGACAATCAGCCCCAGCATTTT	CAISSGPWTDNQPQHF
TRBV7-7	TRBJ2-2	NA	14	TRBD2	TGTGCTAGCAGCTTCGGGACTAAGGACGGGGAGCTGTTTTTT	CASSFGTKDGELFF
TRBV30	TRBJ2-1	NA	12	NA	TGTGCCTGGAGTACTCAAAACAATGAGCAGTTCTTC	CAWSTQNNEQFF
TRBV28	TRBJ1-2	NA	14	NA	TGTGCCAGCAGTTTGACAGGCGAAAACTATGGCTACACCTTC	CASSLTGENYGYTF
TRBV7-2	TRBJ1-6	NA	17	TRBD1	TGTGCCAGCAGCTTGGCACTTACAGGGGGGAATAATTCACCCCTCCACTTT	CASSLALTGGNNSPLHF
TRBV5-1	TRBJ2-5	NA	14	NA	TGCGCCAGCAGGTGGGACACCTCCCAAGAGACCCAGTACTTC	CASRWDTSQETQYF
TRBV27	TRBJ1-1	NA	16	NA	TGTGCCAGCAGTCCTTTTTTGATCGGGGCATACACTGAAGCTTTCTTT	CASSPFLIGAYTEAFF
TRBV5-4	TRBJ2-7	NA	15	TRBD2	TGTGCCAGCAGCTCCCGGACTAGCGGAGCCTACGAGCAGTACTTC	CASSSRTSGAYEQYF
TRBV6-1	TRBJ2-3	NA	15	TRBD1	TGTGCCAGCACCAGGACAGGGTGGAGCACAGATACGCAGTATTTT	CASTRTGWSTDTQYF
TRBV19	TRBJ2-3	NA	16	TRBD2	TGTGCCAGTAGTATAAGGGCTAGCGGGAGGGCAGATACGCAGTATTTT	CASSIRASGRADTQYF
TRBV29-1	TRBJ1-2	NA	14	NA	TGCAGCGTTGAAGGCACAGGGTTTCGGTATGGCTACACCTTC	CSVEGTGFRYGYTF
TRBV9	TRBJ1-5	many	12	NA	TGTGCCAGCAGCTTGCCGAATCAGCCCCAGCATTTT	CASSLPNQPQHF
TRBV7-2	TRBJ2-4	NA	15	TRBD1	TGTGCCAGCAGCACGCCGGGACAGGGAGGAAACATTCAGTACTTC	CASSTPGQGGNIQYF
TRBV5-1	TRBJ2-3	NA	19	NA	TGCGCCAGCAGAAGGGCAGGGGGCCTAGCGGGTGTTCCTACAGATACGCAGTATTTT	CASRRAGGLAGVPTDTQYF
TRBV5-6	TRBJ1-1	NA	13	NA	TGTGCCAGCAGCCAGGACAGGAACACTGAAGCTTTCTTT	CASSQDRNTEAFF
TRBV19	TRBJ2-1	NA	13	TRBD1	TGTGCCAGTAGGAGACAGGGGCTCAATGAGCAGTTCTTC	CASRRQGLNEQFF
TRBV7-3	TRBJ1-6	NA	14	NA	TGTGCCAGCAGCTTCGGGTTGTTTAATTCACCCCTCCACTTT	CASSFGLFNSPLHF
TRBV7-2	TRBJ2-5	NA	14	NA	TGTGCCAGCAGCTTCGGACACCTCGGAGAGACCCAGTACTTC	CASSFGHLGETQYF
TRBV6-5	TRBJ1-6	NA	15	NA	TGTGCCAGCAGTTACAAAGGAGAGGGGGAATCACCCCTCCACTTT	CASSYKGEGESPLHF
TRBV7-8	TRBJ1-4	once	14	TRBD1	TGTGCCAGCAGCTTAGGACAGGGCGAAGAAAAACTGTTTTTT	CASSLGQGEEKLFF
TRBV5-1	TRBJ2-1	NA	15	NA	TGCGCCAGCAGATCCGGACAGTCAGACTACAATGAGCAGTTCTTC	CASRSGQSDYNEQFF
TRBV7-9	TRBJ2-5	NA	13	NA	TGTGCCAGCAGCTTCGTCATACAAGAGACCCAGTACTTC	CASSFVIQETQYF